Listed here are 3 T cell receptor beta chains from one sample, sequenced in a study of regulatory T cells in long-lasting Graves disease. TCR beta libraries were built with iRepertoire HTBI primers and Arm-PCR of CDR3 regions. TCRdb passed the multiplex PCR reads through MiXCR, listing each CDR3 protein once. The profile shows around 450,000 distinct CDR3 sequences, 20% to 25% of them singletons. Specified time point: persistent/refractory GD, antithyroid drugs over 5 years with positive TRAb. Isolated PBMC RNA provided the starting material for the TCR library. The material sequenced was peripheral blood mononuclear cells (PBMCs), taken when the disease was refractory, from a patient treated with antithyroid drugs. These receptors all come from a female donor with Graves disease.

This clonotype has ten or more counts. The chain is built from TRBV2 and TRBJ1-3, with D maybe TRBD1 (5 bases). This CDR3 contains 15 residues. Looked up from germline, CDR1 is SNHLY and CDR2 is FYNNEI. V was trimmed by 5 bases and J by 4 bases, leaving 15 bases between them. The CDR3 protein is CASSKGQGSGNTIYF. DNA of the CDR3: TGTGCCAGCAGTAAAGGGCAGGGCTCGGGAAACACCATATATTTT.

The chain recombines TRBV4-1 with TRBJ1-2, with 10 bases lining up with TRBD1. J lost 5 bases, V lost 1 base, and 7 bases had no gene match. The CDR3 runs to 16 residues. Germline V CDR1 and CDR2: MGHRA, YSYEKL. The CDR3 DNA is TGCGCCAGCAGCCAAGGCGAGGACAGGGGGATATATGGCTACACCTTC. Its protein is CASSQGEDRGIYGYTF.

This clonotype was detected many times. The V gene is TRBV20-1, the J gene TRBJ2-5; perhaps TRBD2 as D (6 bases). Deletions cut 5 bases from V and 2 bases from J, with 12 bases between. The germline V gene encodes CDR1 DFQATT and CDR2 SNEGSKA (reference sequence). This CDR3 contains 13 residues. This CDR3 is CSAQRLEQETQYF. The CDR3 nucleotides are TGCAGTGCTCAAAGACTAGAGCAAGAGACCCAGTACTTC.